This TCR beta chain is drawn from a study of T-cell memory formation after mild COVID-19. At the level of the study: Largely, TCR clusters stayed within a single donor. Broader study findings: Prior to infection, memory already included some responding clones, suggesting cross-reactive memory joined.

TCR alpha and TCR beta cDNA libraries with sample barcodes and UMIs came from 5'RACE using constant-segment primers. TCRdb reanalysed the 5' RACE reads using MiXCR and keeps one entry per CDR3 protein. The table shows just under 550,000 distinct CDR3 sequences, with just over 20% occurring only once. This clonotype was seen at least ten times. Its specificity is not known. The CDR3 has 19 amino acids. In germline, CDR1 is KGHDR, CDR2 SFDVKD. Trimming removed 2 bases from V and 1 base from J; junction bases left unmatched: 7. The chain links TRBV24-1 to TRBJ2-1; 13 bases line up with TRBD2. Sequencing was done on a sample of PBMCs or a T cell subset sorted from them (not recorded which). The receptor was isolated from an adult woman who had mild COVID-19 (a few samples of this study predate the infection). Cell type and time point are not known. CDR3 sequence reads: CATSDSSGTSGKSYNEQFF. In DNA, the CDR3 is TGTGCCACCAGTGATTCCAGTGGGACTAGCGGGAAATCCTACAATGAGCAGTTCTTC.